Sequencing of this TCR beta chain was carried out in a study of synovial regulatory T cells in juvenile arthritis. Regarding the study as a whole: Inflammation-associated Treg cells in blood had less TCR diversity than the remaining blood Treg cells.

Concerning this clone itself: The antigen is undetermined.

This CDR3 contains 15 residues. The record lacks a DNA sequence. Germline loops: CDR1 SGHDT, CDR2 YYEEEE. Produced via immunoSEQ multiplex PCR; TCRdb's table is partial and in-frame only. The ten most abundant clones cover under 0.45% of a sample with 10,000 or so clones. Source material: Treg cells from blood. Noted subset: remaining (HLA-DR-negative) circulating blood Treg cells. This TCR was sampled from a donor aged 2-35 years with juvenile idiopathic arthritis. V gene TRBV5-6 combines with J gene TRBJ2-1; absent DNA, TCRdb's TRBD2 call cannot be checked. The CDR3 sequence: CASSRGLAGGREQFF.